This T cell receptor beta chain was identified during a study of blood T cell repertoires in COVID-19. About the study: The study drew acute and convalescent COVID-19 samples from the United States, Italy and Spain. PBMCs, B-cell-depleted T cells, or T cells provided the cDNA or gDNA that made up the material.

Source study methods: Estimation of nucleated cell counts was performed using reference gene primer amplification. The protocol was immunoSEQ multiplex PCR, while the TCRdb copy is restricted to in-frame clones and leaves out a portion. V and J calls and clone size come straight from that table; D and trimming were deduced from the DNA. The table records under 80,000 clones, roughly nine tenths of them present only once. Material: peripheral blood. The receptor's source is a man aged 45-65 years with active COVID-19.

The CDR3 here is CASSQDWGSPNQETQYF. The CDR3 bases are TGTGCCAGCAGCCAAGATTGGGGCAGTCCCAACCAAGAGACCCAGTACTTC. J is TRBJ2-5 and V is TRBV4-2, with D perhaps matching TRBD1 (5 bases). With 0 bases removed from V and 0 bases from J, the gap between germline ends came to 14 bases. Germline V gene data show CDR1 as LGHNA and CDR2 as YNFKEQ. The CDR3 totals 17 residues.